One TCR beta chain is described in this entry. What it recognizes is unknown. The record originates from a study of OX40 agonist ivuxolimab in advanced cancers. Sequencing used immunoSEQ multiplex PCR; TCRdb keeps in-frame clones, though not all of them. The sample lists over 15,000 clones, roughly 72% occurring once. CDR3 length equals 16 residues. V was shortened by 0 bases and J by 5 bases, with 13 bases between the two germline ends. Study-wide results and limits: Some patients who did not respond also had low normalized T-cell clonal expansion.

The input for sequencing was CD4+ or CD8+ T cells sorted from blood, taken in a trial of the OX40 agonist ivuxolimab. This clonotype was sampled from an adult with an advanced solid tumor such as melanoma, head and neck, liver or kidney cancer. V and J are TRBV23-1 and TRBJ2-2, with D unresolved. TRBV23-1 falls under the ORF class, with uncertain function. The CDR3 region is CASSQSPQGVTGELFF. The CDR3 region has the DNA TGCGCCAGCAGTCAATCCCCCCAAGGAGTAACCGGGGAGCTGTTTTTT.